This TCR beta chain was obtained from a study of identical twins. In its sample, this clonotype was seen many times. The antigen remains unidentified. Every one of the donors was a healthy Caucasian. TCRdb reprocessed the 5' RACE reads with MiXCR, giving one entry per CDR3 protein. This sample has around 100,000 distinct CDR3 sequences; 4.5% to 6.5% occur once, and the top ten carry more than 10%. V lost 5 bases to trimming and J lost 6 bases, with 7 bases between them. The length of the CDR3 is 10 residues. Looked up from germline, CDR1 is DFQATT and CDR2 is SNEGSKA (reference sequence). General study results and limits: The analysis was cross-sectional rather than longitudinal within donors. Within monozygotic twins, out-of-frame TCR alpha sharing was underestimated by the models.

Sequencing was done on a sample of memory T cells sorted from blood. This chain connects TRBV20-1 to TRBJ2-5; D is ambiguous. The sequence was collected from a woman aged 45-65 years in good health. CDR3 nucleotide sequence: TGCAGTGCTGAGGAAAAGACCCAGTACTTC. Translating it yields CSAEEKTQYF.